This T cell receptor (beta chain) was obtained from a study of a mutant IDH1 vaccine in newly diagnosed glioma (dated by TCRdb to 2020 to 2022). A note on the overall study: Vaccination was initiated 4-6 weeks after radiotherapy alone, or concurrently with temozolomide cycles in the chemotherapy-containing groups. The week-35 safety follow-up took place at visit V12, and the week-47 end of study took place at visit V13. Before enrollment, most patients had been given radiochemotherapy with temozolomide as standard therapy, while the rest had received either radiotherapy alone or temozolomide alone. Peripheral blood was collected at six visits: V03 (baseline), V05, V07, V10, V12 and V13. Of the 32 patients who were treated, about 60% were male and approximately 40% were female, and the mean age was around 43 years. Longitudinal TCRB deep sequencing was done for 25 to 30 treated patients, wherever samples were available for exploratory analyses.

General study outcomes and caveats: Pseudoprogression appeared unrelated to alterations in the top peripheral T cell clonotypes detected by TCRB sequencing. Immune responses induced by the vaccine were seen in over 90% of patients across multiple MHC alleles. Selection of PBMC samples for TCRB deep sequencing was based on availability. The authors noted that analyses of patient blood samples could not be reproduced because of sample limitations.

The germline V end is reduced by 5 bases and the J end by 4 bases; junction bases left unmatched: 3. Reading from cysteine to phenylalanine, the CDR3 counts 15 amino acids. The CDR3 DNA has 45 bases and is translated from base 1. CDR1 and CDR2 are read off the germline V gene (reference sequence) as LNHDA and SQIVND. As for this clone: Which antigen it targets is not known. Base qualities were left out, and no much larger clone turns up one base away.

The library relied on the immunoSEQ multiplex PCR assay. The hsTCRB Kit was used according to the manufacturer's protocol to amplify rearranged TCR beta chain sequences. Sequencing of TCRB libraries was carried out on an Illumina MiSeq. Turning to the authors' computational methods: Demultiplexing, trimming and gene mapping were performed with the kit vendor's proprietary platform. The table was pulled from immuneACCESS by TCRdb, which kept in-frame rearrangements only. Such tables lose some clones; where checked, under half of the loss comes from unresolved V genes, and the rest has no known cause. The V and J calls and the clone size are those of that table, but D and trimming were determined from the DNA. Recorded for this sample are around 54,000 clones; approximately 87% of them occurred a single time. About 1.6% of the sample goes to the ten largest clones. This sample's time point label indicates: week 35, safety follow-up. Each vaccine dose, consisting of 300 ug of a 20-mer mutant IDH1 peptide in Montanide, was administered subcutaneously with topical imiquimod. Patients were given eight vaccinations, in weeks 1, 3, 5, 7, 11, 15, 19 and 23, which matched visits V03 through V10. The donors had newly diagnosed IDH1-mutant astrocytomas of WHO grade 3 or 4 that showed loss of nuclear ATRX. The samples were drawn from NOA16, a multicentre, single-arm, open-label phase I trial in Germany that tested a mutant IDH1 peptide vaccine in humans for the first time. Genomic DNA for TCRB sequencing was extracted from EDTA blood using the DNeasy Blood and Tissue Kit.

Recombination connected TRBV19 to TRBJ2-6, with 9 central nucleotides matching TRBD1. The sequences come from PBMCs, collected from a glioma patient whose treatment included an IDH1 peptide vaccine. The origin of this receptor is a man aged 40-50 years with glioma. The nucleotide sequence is TGTGCCAGTAGTGACAGGGGGTACGGGGCCAACGTCCTGACTTTC. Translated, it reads CASSDRGYGANVLTF.